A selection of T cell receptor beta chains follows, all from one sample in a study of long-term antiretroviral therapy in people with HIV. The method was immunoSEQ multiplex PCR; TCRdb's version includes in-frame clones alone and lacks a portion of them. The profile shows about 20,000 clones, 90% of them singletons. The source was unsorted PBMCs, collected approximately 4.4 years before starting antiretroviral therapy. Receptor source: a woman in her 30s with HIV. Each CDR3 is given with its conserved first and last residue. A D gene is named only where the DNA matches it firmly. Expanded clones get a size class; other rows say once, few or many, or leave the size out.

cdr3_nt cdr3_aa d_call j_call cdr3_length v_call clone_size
TGTGCCATCACCCCGACAGCTAACACTGAAGCTTTCTTT CAITPTANTEAFF . TRBJ1-1 13 TRBV10-3 .
TGTGCCAGCAGTTTATCGACAGGGGGTAACTATGGCTACACCTTC CASSLSTGGNYGYTF TRBD1 TRBJ1-2 15 TRBV27 .
TGTGCCAGCAGTAGGGAGGGGGCGGGGGATGGCTACACCTTC CASSREGAGDGYTF TRBD1 TRBJ1-2 14 TRBV6-1 .
TGTGCCAGCAGCCCTTTTAGCGGGGGGGCCGGTGATACGCAGTATTTT CASSPFSGGAGDTQYF TRBD2 TRBJ2-3 16 TRBV7-6 .
TGCGCCAGCAGACAGGGTTCTGGGGCCAACGTCCTGACTTTC CASRQGSGANVLTF . TRBJ2-6 14 TRBV10-2 .
TGTGCCAGCAGCTTAGACAGGGACACCGGGGAGCTGTTTTTT CASSLDRDTGELFF . TRBJ2-2 14 TRBV11-3 .
TGTGCCAGCTCCTTAGGGGAGGAGAACACTGAAGCTTTCTTT CASSLGEENTEAFF . TRBJ1-1 14 TRBV18 .
TGTGCCAGCAGATTCACAGGGGGGGAGACCCAGTACTTC CASRFTGGETQYF TRBD1 TRBJ2-5 13 TRBV27 .
TGCGCCAGCAGCCAAGGCCGACAGGCACCCTACAATGAGCAGTTCTTC CASSQGRQAPYNEQFF . TRBJ2-1 16 TRBV4-1 .
TGCAGCGCCGAAAGGGACGGTACCTACGAGCAGTACTTC CSAERDGTYEQYF . TRBJ2-7 13 TRBV29-1 .
TGCGCCAGCAGCCAAGTCGGGCGGGTCGGGGGCGCCTATGGCTACACCTTC CASSQVGRVGGAYGYTF . TRBJ1-2 17 TRBV4-1 .
TGTGCCAGCAGCCCACCGACAGGGGCAGAGACCCAGTACTTC CASSPPTGAETQYF TRBD1 TRBJ2-5 14 TRBV7-9 .
TGTGCCAGCAGCAAGCGTCAGGGGGAAGCTTTCTTT CASSKRQGEAFF . TRBJ1-1 12 TRBV11-3 few
TGTGCCAGCAGGGACCGGACAGGAAGGACTAATGAAAAACTGTTTTTT CASRDRTGRTNEKLFF TRBD1 TRBJ1-4 16 TRBV2 .
TGTGCCAGCTCACCGAAGTCCCCGAAACAGGGGATCCACGAGCAGTACTTC CASSPKSPKQGIHEQYF TRBD1 TRBJ2-7 17 TRBV18 .
TGCGCCAGCAGCCAAGTCAGGGGGCGATCCTACGAGCAGTACTTC CASSQVRGRSYEQYF TRBD1 TRBJ2-7 15 TRBV4-1 once
TGTGCCAGCAGCGGCTACCGGGGCCCCAACCTACTGAGCTTCTACGAGCAGTACTTC CASSGYRGPNLLSFYEQYF . TRBJ2-7 19 TRBV5-6 once
TGTGCCAGTCTGATAACTAGCGGGGGGGCCAATGAGCAGTTCTTC CASLITSGGANEQFF TRBD2 TRBJ2-1 15 TRBV19 .
TGTGCCAGCAGCCAGACAGGAGAGAGCAATCAGCCCCAGCATTTT CASSQTGESNQPQHF . TRBJ1-5 15 TRBV6-5 few
TGTGCCAGCAGCTTAAACAGGCTCGATAATTCACCCCTCCACTTT CASSLNRLDNSPLHF . TRBJ1-6 15 TRBV7-9 .
TGTGCCAGCAGCCCCTCCAGGGCTTCTAACTATGGCTACACCTTC CASSPSRASNYGYTF . TRBJ1-2 15 TRBV5-5 .
TGTGCCAGCAGCGGGATGAACACTGAAGCTTTCTTT CASSGMNTEAFF . TRBJ1-1 12 TRBV2 .
TGTGCCAGTAGTTTTAGCGGGGACACAGATACGCAGTATTTT CASSFSGDTDTQYF TRBD2 TRBJ2-3 14 TRBV19 few
TGTGCCAGCAGCTTATGGTTCAGCAGCAATCAGCCCCAGCATTTT CASSLWFSSNQPQHF . TRBJ1-5 15 TRBV7-8 .
TGCAGCGTTCCCCGGACGGTGAACACTGAAGCTTTCTTT CSVPRTVNTEAFF . TRBJ1-1 13 TRBV29-1 .
TGTGCCAGCAATAGAGGGGCGACGAACACTGAAGCTTTCTTT CASNRGATNTEAFF . TRBJ1-1 14 TRBV6-5 .
TGTGCCAGCAGTCCGGACAGGAGATACAATGAGCAGTTCTTC CASSPDRRYNEQFF TRBD1 TRBJ2-1 14 TRBV2 .
TGCGCCAGCAGCTTCTCCACCAACACTGAAGCTTTCTTT CASSFSTNTEAFF . TRBJ1-1 13 TRBV5-1 .
TGTGCCAGCAGTTACGAGTGGCCTGATCAGCCCCAGCATTTT CASSYEWPDQPQHF . TRBJ1-5 14 TRBV6-5 .
TGTGCCAGCTCACCACCGGGTGGGGCTTTTAAGCAGTTCTTC CASSPPGGAFKQFF . TRBJ2-1 14 TRBV18 .
TGTGCCAGCAGTGGAACTAGCGGCGCCATAAAGACCCAGTACTTC CASSGTSGAIKTQYF TRBD2 TRBJ2-5 15 TRBV2 .
TGTGCCAGCAGTTATCAAGCCGGGGACACTGAAGCTTTCTTT CASSYQAGDTEAFF . TRBJ1-1 14 TRBV6-6 .
TGCGCCAGCAGTCCGGGTCAGCCTAAGACAGATACGCAGTATTTT CASSPGQPKTDTQYF . TRBJ2-3 15 TRBV4-3 .
TGTGCCTGGAGTAAAAGGGGGTATTCAAAAAACATTCAGTACTTC CAWSKRGYSKNIQYF . TRBJ2-4 15 TRBV30 .
TGCGCCAGCAGCCAAGTCGCCGGACAGGGAAACACTGAAGCTTTCTTT CASSQVAGQGNTEAFF TRBD1 TRBJ1-1 16 TRBV4-3 .
TGTGCCAGCAGCTTAACAGGGAACACCGGGGAGCTGTTTTTT CASSLTGNTGELFF . TRBJ2-2 14 TRBV11-2 once
TGTGCCAGCAGTCGGATATGGACAGCCCTACTCAGTGATGAAAAACTGTTTTTT CASSRIWTALLSDEKLFF . TRBJ1-4 18 TRBV28 .
TGTGCCAGCAGAATACAGTCTAGCACAGATACGCAGTATTTT CASRIQSSTDTQYF . TRBJ2-3 14 TRBV6-4 .
TGCGCCAGCAGCCAGGGATCACCTGGAGAGACCCAGTACTTC CASSQGSPGETQYF . TRBJ2-5 14 TRBV4-3 .
TGTGCCAGCAGTGCTAACCCGGGACAAGGCGGGTATGACATTCAGTACTTC CASSANPGQGGYDIQYF . TRBJ2-4 17 TRBV25-1 once
TGTGCCAGCAGCCGAGCGGGGGGCGGCTATGGCTACACCTTC CASSRAGGGYGYTF . TRBJ1-2 14 TRBV7-2 .
TGTGCCAGCAGCTTAGCTTTAGGGTCGGCGGCCTACAATGAGCAGTTCTTC CASSLALGSAAYNEQFF . TRBJ2-1 17 TRBV7-2 .
TGTGCCAGCAGTGAGTCTTATCGGGGAAACTATGGCTACACCTTC CASSESYRGNYGYTF . TRBJ1-2 15 TRBV2 few
TGTGCCAGCAGCCCCGGGACAGGGGGCGCAAGTGAGCAGTACTTC CASSPGTGGASEQYF TRBD1 TRBJ2-7 15 TRBV5-5 .
TGTGCCAGCAGCTTAGTGACGGGACTAGCGGGGGGGCCCTACGAGCAGTACTTC CASSLVTGLAGGPYEQYF TRBD2 TRBJ2-7 18 TRBV7-2 once
TGTGCCAGCAGCTCAGGGGCAGGGGAGAGTCAGCCCCAGCATTTT CASSSGAGESQPQHF . TRBJ1-5 15 TRBV7-9 .
TGCGCCAGCAGCTTGGGTACAGGGACCCCCCCCGAGCAGTACTTC CASSLGTGTPPEQYF . TRBJ2-7 15 TRBV5-1 .
TGTGCCAGTAGTCCAGCGAGGGGGCGACTGTCAAGTGAGCAGTTCTTC CASSPARGRLSSEQFF TRBD1 TRBJ2-1 16 TRBV19 .
TGTGCCAGTTGTCCGGGACCGTATAGCAATCAGCCCCAGCATTTT CASCPGPYSNQPQHF . TRBJ1-5 15 TRBV19 once
TGTGCCAGCAGCGATCCAAGGGGACAGGGGACGTTAAAGACCCAGTACTTC CASSDPRGQGTLKTQYF TRBD1 TRBJ2-5 17 TRBV6-4 .
TGTGCCAGTACCGGGGGGGTCACTGGAAACACCATATATTTT CASTGGVTGNTIYF . TRBJ1-3 14 TRBV19 .
TGTGCCAGCAGCCAATATAAGGGGCCGGGGGAGCAGTACTTC CASSQYKGPGEQYF . TRBJ2-7 14 TRBV14 .
TGTGCCAGTAGTCGATCTAGCGGGGGGGTACCGAGGGAGCTGTTTTTT CASSRSSGGVPRELFF TRBD2 TRBJ2-2 16 TRBV19 .